This T cell receptor beta chain was identified during a study of OX40 agonist ivuxolimab in advanced cancers. This CDR3 region has 14 residues. Germline CDR1 reads MGHDK; CDR2 reads SYGVNS. Trimming stripped 4 bases from V and 5 bases from J, with 14 bases between. The data were produced by immunoSEQ multiplex PCR, yet TCRdb's version contains in-frame clones alone and is incomplete. The table shows about 43,000 clones, with around 88% occurring only once. The chain joins TRBV25-1 to TRBJ2-5; unclear D gene. Sequencing was performed on CD4+ or CD8+ T cells sorted from blood, taken in a trial of the OX40 agonist ivuxolimab. The TCR was taken from an adult with an advanced solid tumor such as melanoma, head and neck, liver or kidney cancer. CDR3 residues: CASSVVLPPETQYF. CDR3 DNA sequence: TGTGCCAGCAGTGTAGTGCTCCCCCCGGAGACCCAGTACTTC.